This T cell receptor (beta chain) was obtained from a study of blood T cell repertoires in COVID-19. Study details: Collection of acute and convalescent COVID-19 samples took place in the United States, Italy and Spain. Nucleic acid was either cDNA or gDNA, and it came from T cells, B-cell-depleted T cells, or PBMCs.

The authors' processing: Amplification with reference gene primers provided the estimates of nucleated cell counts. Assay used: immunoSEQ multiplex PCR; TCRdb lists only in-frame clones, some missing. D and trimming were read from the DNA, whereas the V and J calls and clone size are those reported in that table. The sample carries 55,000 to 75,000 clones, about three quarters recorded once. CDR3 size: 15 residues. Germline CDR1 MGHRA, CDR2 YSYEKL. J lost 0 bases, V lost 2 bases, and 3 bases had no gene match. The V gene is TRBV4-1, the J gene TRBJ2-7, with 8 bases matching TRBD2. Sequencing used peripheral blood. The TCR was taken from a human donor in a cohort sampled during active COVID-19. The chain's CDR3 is CASSQPAGGSYEQYF. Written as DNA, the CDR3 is TGCGCCAGCAGCCAACCGGCGGGGGGCTCCTACGAGCAGTACTTC.